This T cell receptor beta chain originates from a study of blood T cells in healthy people across ages (dated by TCRdb to 2015 to 2017). Regarding the research as a whole: In model experiments, template switching captured about one uniquely barcoded TCR beta cDNA molecule for every two T cells. To avoid experimental bias, donors of different ages were distributed randomly across sequencing lanes. For two donors (one aged 18 to 30 and one aged 80 or older), the study analyzed two additional independent replicas of 1 million unique cDNA reads from the same blood draw. The donors were divided into four age groups: young (average around 17 years), middle-aged (about 40), aged (about 61) and long-lived (around 87). Using deep sequencing normalized with unique cDNA molecular identifiers, the study measured how TCR beta repertoire diversity changes with age.

The donors were 40 or so Caucasian individuals from Russia, aged roughly 6 to 100 years, who were systemically healthy. Each donor gave ten milliliters of peripheral blood, collected into EDTA-treated Vacutainer tubes. Ficoll-Paque density-gradient centrifugation was used to isolate PBMCs, with at least 7 million per sample. Total RNA, at least 6 micrograms per sample, was extracted from PBMCs with Trizol reagent. The percentages of naive CD45RAhigh/CD27high T cells were determined by flow cytometry on a PBMC aliquot from every donor. At the junction V is shortened by 0 bases and J by 12 bases, with 13 bases in between. The germline V gene sets CDR1 to SGHRS and CDR2 to YFSETQ. The CDR3 runs 13 amino acids, cysteine and phenylalanine included. Only CDR3 DNA is held: 39 bases, read in frame from base 1. Paper-wide results and their limitations: Conclusive comparison of naive and antigen-experienced compartments was prevented by the profiling of bulk unsorted PBMCs. Compared with the aged group, more naive CD4+ T cells, fewer expanded clones and increased TCR diversity were shown by the long-lived group, suggesting age selection. As age increased, observed TCR beta diversity per million T cells dropped in a roughly linear way, and a significant reduction was already evident by age 40. Estimates of total diversity based on one million sequenced T cells were regarded as lower bounds and as underestimates. Observed TCR beta diversity correlated strongly with the percentage of naive T cells measured by flow cytometry. Because donor CMV infection status was unknown, age-related changes in expanded clonotypes were potentially confounded.

In regard to this clonotype: Its antigen is unknown. Base qualities are missing; no much larger clone stands one base away.

Library creation used 5' RACE. The sequencing machine was an Illumina HiSeq 2500. A second PCR of 7 to 11 cycles was performed with a sample-barcoded 5' primer and a J-beta primer mix. A template-switch 5' adaptor carrying 12 random nucleotides introduced a unique molecular identifier onto each TCR beta cDNA molecule. Each sample yielded at least 2.5 million CDR3-containing paired-end reads. The Mint cDNA synthesis kit, primed by a TRBC-specific oligonucleotide, was used to synthesize first-strand cDNA from all RNA. All cDNA was treated with uracil-DNA glycosylase and then went through a first 18-cycle PCR with the universal primers M1SS and BC2_uni_R. The original pipeline was this. For normalization, 1 million high-quality reads, each with a distinct molecular identifier, were randomly selected from each sample. Instead of being binned into consensus sequences, reads with shared molecular identifiers were discarded. CDR3 identification, clonotype clustering and error correction used MiTCR with a Q25 quality threshold and the strictest error-elimination algorithm. A nonparametric unseen species model using Euler transformation provided a lower-bound estimate of total TCR beta diversity. The raw public data were reprocessed by TCRdb itself: fastp quality trimming at Q25, MiXCR clonotype calling, in-frame beta chains only. Each entry merges the rows of one CDR3 protein and shows their most common DNA and genes. The V and J calls reflect TCRdb's pipeline rather than the authors' work. This sample is represented by about 1.4 million distinct CDR3 sequences; almost 60% of them were singletons. The leading ten clones occupy roughly 6.3% of the sample.

Source material: blood. Rearrangement joined TRBV5-1 to TRBJ2-1; the D gene lacks a confident call. The clonotype comes from a man between 18 and 35 years old in good health. The CDR3 amino acid sequence is: CASSLAWVRMQFF. The bases read TGCGCCAGCAGCTTGGCCTGGGTTAGAATGCAGTTCTTC.